Presented here are 14 T cell receptor beta chains from one specimen sequenced in a study of vaccination effects on CD4 cells after COVID-19. ViraFEST used viral peptide pools to expand antigen-specific CD4+ T cells before sequencing. Following an approximately eleven-day culture, CD4+ T cells were purified. Vaccine recipients had no previous SARS-CoV-2 infection; their nucleocapsid antibodies were negative. The data were produced by immunoSEQ multiplex PCR, yet TCRdb's version contains in-frame clones alone and is incomplete. The sample gives approximately 74,000 clones, about four fifths of which show up once; 2.5% to 3% is in the top ten. Their antigens remain unidentified. The sequenced sample was CD4+ T cells from PBMCs cultured with HCoV-NL63 spike peptides, obtained before COVID-19 vaccination. Receptor source: a human donor who received a COVID-19 vaccine.

CDR3 DNA sequence: TGCGCCAGCAGCTTGATCGGGGGGAGGACTGAAGCTTTCTTT. Translation: CASSLIGGRTEAFF. This chain links TRBV5-1 with TRBJ1-1; the D gene is possibly TRBD1 (5 bases). There are 14 residues in the CDR3. Germline V gene lookup returns CDR1 SGHRS and CDR2 YFSETQ. V was pared by 1 base and J by 5 bases, with 12 bases between.

The chain uses TRBV18 and TRBJ1-1; no clear D gene. Germline assignment: CDR1 KGHSH and CDR2 LQKENI. V was cut by 1 base and J by 4 bases, with 10 bases left in between. The CDR3 spans 14 residues. The CDR3 sequence is CASSPRRGGTEAFF. The CDR3 nucleotides are TGTGCCAGCTCACCACGGCGGGGTGGCACTGAAGCTTTCTTT.

The chain has TRBV6-5 and TRBJ1-4; 11 bases line up with TRBD1. Germline CDR1 and CDR2: MNHEY and SVGAGI. Unmatched junction bases numbered 4, after V lost 6 bases and J lost 7 bases. This CDR3 region has 14 residues. CDR3 sequence (DNA): TGTGCCAGCAGGCAGGACAGGGGGCCTGAAAAACTGTTTTTT. Its protein product is CASRQDRGPEKLFF.

Points on this clone: Other DNA sequences from this sample encode an identical CDR3 as well. The chain joins TRBV12-3 or TRBV12-4 to TRBJ1-2; D remains ambiguous. V shed 5 bases and J shed 0 bases, with 7 bases lying between them. CDR3 length: 13 amino acids. The CDR3 is CASSIGTNYGYTF. Written as DNA, the CDR3 is TGTGCCAGCAGTATAGGTACTAACTATGGCTACACCTTC.

The chain's CDR3 is CASSLESRDTQYF. The CDR3, as DNA: TGTGCCAGCAGCTTAGAATCGAGGGATACGCAGTATTTT. V gene TRBV11-3 combines with J gene TRBJ2-3, with unresolved D. V was pared by 0 bases and J by 6 bases, with 7 bases between. Germline loops: CDR1 SGHNT, CDR2 YENEEA. CDR3 length equals 13 residues. The variable domain in full, completed from reference TRBV11-3 and TRBJ2-3, reads EAGVVQSPRYKIIEKKQPVAFWCNPISGHNTLYWYLQNLGQGPELLIRYENEEAVDDSQLPKDRFSAERLKGVDSTLKIQPAELGDSAVYLCASSLESRDTQYFGPGTRLTVL.

V and J are TRBV3-1 (or the pseudogene TRBV3-2) and TRBJ2-7; TRBD2 matches 8 bases. The CDR3 loop spans 14 amino acids. CDR1 LGHDT and CDR2 YNNKEL come from the germline V gene (reference sequence). Losses at the gene ends were 1 base for V and 5 bases for J; bases not matched to a gene: 4. CDR3 nucleotide sequence: TGTGCCAGCAGCCAAGGGTCGCGGGGGGACGAGCAGTACGTC. Its protein is CASSQGSRGDEQYV.

The chain recombines TRBV24-1 with TRBJ2-1; D might be TRBD1 (5 bases). CDR1 KGHDR and CDR2 SFDVKD come from the germline V gene. Trimming removed 3 bases at V and 8 bases at J, with 13 bases between. The length of the CDR3 is 14 residues. CDR3 residues: CATSDPTAFDEQFF. CDR3 nucleotides: TGTGCCACCAGTGATCCGACAGCTTTCGATGAGCAGTTCTTC.

The chain has TRBV18 and TRBJ2-5, with 10 nucleotides matching TRBD1. The junction had 6 bases not matched to a gene; V was cut back by 6 bases and J by 2 bases. This CDR3 is built from 15 residues. Per the germline V gene, CDR1 is KGHSH and CDR2 is LQKENI. CDR3: CASSTGTGVQETQYF. In DNA form, the CDR3 reads TGTGCCAGCTCCACCGGGACAGGGGTTCAAGAGACCCAGTACTTC.

This chain connects TRBV3-1 (or the pseudogene TRBV3-2) to TRBJ1-1, with a tentative D call TRBD1 (5 bases). V lost 4 bases and J 6 bases, leaving 9 bases between the germline ends. Germline CDR1 reads LGHDT; CDR2 reads YNNKEL (reference sequence). The CDR3 contains 12 residues. The CDR3 reads CASSLRTSEAFF. The CDR3 DNA sequence: TGTGCCAGCAGCCTTCGGACATCTGAAGCTTTCTTT.

V and J are TRBV3-1 (or the pseudogene TRBV3-2) and TRBJ2-3, with TRBD1 matching 9 bases. This CDR3 has 18 residues. With 3 bases clipped from V and 0 bases from J, the junction kept 10 bases outside the gene matches. From germline, CDR1 is LGHDT and CDR2 YNNKEL (reference sequence). CDR3 residues: CASSHAGTGKGSTDTQYF. In DNA form, the CDR3 reads TGTGCCAGCAGCCATGCCGGGACAGGGAAGGGGAGCACAGATACGCAGTATTTT.

The J gene is TRBJ2-3, the V gene TRBV3-1 (or the pseudogene TRBV3-2); no firm D call. The CDR3 totals 12 residues. Trimming cost V 8 bases and J 6 bases, with 12 bases left between them. The V gene's germline CDR1 is LGHDT and CDR2 YNNKEL (reference sequence). This chain's CDR3 is CASGIGKDTQYF. CDR3 DNA sequence: TGTGCCAGCGGAATCGGAAAGGATACGCAGTATTTT.

The V call is TRBV19, the J call TRBJ1-5, with D unclear. The germline V gene has CDR1 LNHDA and CDR2 SQIVND (reference sequence). CDR3 length: 16 amino acids. Trimming stripped 6 bases from V and 4 bases from J, with 19 bases between. DNA of the CDR3: TGTGCCAGTAGCGGAGGTTTGGTAGGAGGGAATCAGCCCCAGCATTTT. Its protein is CASSGGLVGGNQPQHF.

This clone was counted a single time. V is TRBV7-2 and J is TRBJ2-2; 8 bases line up with TRBD1. Germline CDR1 SGHTA, CDR2 FQGNSA. V lost 7 bases to trimming and J lost 3 bases; unmatched junction nucleotides: 13. The CDR3 consists of 17 residues. The CDR3 reads CASNSGQGGRDTGELFF. In DNA, the CDR3 is TGTGCCAGCAACTCAGGACAGGGAGGACGAGACACCGGGGAGCTGTTTTTT.

CDR3 in DNA: TGTGCCAGCAGTGAACTGGGGACTAACTATGGCTACACCTTC. It yields the protein CASSELGTNYGYTF. The chain uses TRBV6-1 and TRBJ1-2; no clear D. Trimming took 2 bases from V and 0 from J, leaving 7 bases between them. CDR1 is MNHNS, CDR2 SASEGT, per germline. The CDR3 sequence is 14 residues long.